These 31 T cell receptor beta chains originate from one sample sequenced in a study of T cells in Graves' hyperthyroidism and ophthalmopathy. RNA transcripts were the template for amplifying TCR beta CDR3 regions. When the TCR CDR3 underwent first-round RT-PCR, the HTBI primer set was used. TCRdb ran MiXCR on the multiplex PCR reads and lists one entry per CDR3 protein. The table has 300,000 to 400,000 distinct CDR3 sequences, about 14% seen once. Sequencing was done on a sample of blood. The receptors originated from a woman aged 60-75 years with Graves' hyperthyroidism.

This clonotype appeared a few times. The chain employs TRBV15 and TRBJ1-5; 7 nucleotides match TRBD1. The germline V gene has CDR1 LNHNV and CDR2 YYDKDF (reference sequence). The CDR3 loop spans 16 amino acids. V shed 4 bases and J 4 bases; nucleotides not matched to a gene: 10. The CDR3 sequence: CATSKLVGQPNQPQHF. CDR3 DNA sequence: TGTGCCACCAGCAAACTAGTGGGACAGCCGAATCAGCCCCAGCATTTT.

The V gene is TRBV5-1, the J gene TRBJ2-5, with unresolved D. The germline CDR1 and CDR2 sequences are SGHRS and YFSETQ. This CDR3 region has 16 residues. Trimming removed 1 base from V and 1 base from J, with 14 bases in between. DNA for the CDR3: TGCGCCAGCAGCTTGCCACGCCCTAGAGCCCAAGAGACCCAGTACTTC. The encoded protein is CASSLPRPRAQETQYF.

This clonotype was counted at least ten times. This chain's CDR3 is CASSEVGGTVNGYTF. CDR3 nucleotides: TGTGCCAGCAGTGAAGTGGGGGGGACGGTTAATGGCTACACCTTC. The rearrangement joins TRBV2 to TRBJ1-2, with D perhaps TRBD1 (5 bases). V lost 1 base and J lost 6, with 15 bases in between. This CDR3 is 15 amino acids long. Germline V gives CDR1 SNHLY, CDR2 FYNNEI.

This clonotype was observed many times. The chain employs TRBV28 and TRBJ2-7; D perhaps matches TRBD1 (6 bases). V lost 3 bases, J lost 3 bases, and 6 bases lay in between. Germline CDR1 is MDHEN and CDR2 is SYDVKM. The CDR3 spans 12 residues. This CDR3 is CASSFRGYEQYF. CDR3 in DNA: TGTGCCAGCAGTTTCAGGGGCTACGAGCAGTACTTC. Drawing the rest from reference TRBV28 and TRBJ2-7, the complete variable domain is DVKVTQSSRYLVKRTGEKVFLECVQDMDHENMFWYRQDPGLGLRLIYFSYDVKMKEKGDIPEGYSVSREKKERFSLILESASTNQTSMYLCASSFRGYEQYFGPGTRLTVT.

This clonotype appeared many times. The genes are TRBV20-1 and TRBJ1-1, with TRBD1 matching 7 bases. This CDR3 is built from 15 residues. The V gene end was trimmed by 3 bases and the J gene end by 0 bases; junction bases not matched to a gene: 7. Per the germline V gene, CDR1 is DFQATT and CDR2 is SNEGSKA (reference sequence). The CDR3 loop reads CSARGMDRLNTEAFF. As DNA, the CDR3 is TGCAGTGCTAGGGGCATGGACAGGTTGAACACTGAAGCTTTCTTT.

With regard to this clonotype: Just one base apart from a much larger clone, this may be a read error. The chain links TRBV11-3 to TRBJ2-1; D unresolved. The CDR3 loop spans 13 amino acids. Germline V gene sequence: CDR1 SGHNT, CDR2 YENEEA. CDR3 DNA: TGTGCCAGCAGCTGGGGTTCCGTTGGTGAGCAGTCCTTC. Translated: CASSWGSVGEQSF.

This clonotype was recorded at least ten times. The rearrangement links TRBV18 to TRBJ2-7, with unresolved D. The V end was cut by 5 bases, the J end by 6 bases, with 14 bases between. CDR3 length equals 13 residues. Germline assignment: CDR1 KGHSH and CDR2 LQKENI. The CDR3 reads CASSTGPPSEQYF. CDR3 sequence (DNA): TGTGCCAGCTCAACGGGTCCCCCATCCGAGCAGTACTTC.

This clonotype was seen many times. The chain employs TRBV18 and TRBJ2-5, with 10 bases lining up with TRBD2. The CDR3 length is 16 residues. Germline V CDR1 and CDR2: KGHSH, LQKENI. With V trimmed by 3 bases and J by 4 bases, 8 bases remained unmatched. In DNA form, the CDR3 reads TGTGCCAGCTCACCTGATTTGCTAGCGGGAGCAGAGACCCAGTACTTC. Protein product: CASSPDLLAGAETQYF. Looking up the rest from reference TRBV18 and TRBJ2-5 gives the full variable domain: NAGVMQNPRHLVRRRGQEARLRCSPMKGHSHVYWYRQLPEEGLKFMVYLQKENIIDESGMPKERFSAEFPKEGPSILRIQQVVRGDSAAYFCASSPDLLAGAETQYFGPGTRLLVL.

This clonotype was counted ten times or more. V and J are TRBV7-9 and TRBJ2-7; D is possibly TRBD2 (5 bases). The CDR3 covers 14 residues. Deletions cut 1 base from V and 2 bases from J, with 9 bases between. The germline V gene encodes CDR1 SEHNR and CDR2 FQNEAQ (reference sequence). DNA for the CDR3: TGTGCCAGCAGCTTAGGGAGGAATGCCTACGAGCAGTACTTC. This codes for CASSLGRNAYEQYF.

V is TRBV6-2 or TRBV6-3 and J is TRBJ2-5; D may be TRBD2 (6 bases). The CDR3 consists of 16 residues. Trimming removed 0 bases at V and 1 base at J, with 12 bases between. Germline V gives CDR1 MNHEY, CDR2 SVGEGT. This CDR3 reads CASSYSPGSFQETQYF. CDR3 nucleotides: TGTGCCAGCAGTTACTCCCCCGGGAGTTTCCAAGAGACCCAGTACTTC.

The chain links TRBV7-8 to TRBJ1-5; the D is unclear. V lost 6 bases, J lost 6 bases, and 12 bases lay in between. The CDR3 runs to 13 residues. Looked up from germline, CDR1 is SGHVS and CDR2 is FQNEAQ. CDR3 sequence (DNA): TGTGCCAGCAGAGAGGGAGCGGCTCAGCCCCAGCATTTT. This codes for CASREGAAQPQHF.

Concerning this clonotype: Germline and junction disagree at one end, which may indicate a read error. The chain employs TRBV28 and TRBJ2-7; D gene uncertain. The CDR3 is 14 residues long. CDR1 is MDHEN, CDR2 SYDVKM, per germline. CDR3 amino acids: CASSLWSETYEQYF. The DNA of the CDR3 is TGTGCCAGCAGCTTATGGTCCGAGACCTACGAGCAGTACTTC.

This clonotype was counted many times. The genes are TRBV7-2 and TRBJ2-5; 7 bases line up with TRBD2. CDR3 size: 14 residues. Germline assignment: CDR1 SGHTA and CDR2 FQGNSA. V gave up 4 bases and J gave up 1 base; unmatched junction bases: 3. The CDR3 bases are TGTGCCAGCAGCTGGGGAGGGTCCCAAGAGACCCAGTACTTC. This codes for CASSWGGSQETQYF.

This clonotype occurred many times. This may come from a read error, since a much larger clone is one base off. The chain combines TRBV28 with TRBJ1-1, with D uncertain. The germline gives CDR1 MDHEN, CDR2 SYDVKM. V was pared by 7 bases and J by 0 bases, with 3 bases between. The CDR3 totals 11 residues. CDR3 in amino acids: CASIVNTEAFF. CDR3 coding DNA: TGTGCCAGCATCGTGAACACTGAAGCTTTCTTT.

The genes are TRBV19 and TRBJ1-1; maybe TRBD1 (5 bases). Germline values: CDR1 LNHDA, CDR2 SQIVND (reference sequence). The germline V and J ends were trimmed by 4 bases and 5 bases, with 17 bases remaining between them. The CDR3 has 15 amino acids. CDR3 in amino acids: CASSTQPGVSTEAFF. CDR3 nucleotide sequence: TGTGCCAGTAGTACCCAGCCGGGGGTTTCGACTGAAGCTTTCTTT.

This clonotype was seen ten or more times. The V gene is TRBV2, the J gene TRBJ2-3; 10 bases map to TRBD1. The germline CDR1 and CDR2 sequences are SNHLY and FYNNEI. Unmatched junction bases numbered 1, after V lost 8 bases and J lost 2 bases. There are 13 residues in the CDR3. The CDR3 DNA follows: TGTGCCAGCCGACAGGGGGCCACAGATACGCAGTATTTT. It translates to CASRQGATDTQYF.

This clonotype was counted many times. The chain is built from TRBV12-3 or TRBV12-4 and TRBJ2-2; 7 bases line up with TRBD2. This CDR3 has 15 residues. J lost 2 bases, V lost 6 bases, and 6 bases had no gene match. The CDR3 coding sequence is TGTGCCAGCAGGACCACTAGCGTCAACACCGGGGAGCTGTTTTTT. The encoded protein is CASRTTSVNTGELFF.

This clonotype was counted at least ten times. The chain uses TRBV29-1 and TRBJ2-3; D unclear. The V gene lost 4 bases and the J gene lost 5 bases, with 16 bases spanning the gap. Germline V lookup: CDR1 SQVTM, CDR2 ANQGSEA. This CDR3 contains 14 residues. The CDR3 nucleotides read TGCAGCGTTGTCCGAAGTGCCGGCGTAGATACGCAGTATTTT. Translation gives CSVVRSAGVDTQYF.

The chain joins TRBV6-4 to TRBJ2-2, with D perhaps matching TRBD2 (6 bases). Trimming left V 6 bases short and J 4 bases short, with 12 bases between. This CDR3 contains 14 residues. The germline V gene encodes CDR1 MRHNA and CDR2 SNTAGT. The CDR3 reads CASSPGLITGELFF. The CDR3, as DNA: TGTGCCAGCAGCCCGGGACTCATCACCGGGGAGCTGTTTTTT.

The CDR3 DNA reads TGTGCCACCGCGCAAAATACCAATGAGCAGTTCTTC. It is translated as CATAQNTNEQFF. The rearrangement uses TRBV10-3 and TRBJ2-1; no definite D call. The V and J ends lost 10 bases and 6 bases respectively, with 13 bases between them. Germline CDR1 ENHRY, CDR2 SYGVKD. CDR3 length: 12 residues.

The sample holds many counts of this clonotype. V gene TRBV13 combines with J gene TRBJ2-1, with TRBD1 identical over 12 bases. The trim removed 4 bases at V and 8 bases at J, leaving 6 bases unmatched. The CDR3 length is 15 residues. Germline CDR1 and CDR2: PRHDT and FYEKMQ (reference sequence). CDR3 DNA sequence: TGTGCCAGCAGCTGGGACAGGGGGCGCCTGGATGAGCAGTTCTTC. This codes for CASSWDRGRLDEQFF.

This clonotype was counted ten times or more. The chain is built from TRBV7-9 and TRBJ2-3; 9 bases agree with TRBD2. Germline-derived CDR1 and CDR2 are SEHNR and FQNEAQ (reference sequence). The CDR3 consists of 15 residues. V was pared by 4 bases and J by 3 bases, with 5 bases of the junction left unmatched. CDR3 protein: CASSSPGLATDTQYF. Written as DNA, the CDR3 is TGTGCCAGCAGCTCCCCCGGACTAGCGACAGATACGCAGTATTTT.

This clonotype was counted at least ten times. CDR3: CASSLLRLAGGTSYEQYF. The CDR3 bases are TGTGCCAGCAGCTTGCTGAGACTAGCGGGAGGGACTTCCTACGAGCAGTACTTC. The rearrangement joins TRBV7-8 to TRBJ2-7; 14 bases align to TRBD2. The V gene's germline CDR1 is SGHVS and CDR2 FQNEAQ. V lost 3 bases to trimming and J lost 1 base; unmatched junction nucleotides: 8. The CDR3 is 18 residues long. The variable domain in full, with the rest retrieved from reference TRBV7-8 and TRBJ2-7, is GAGVSQSPRYKVAKRGQDVALRCDPISGHVSLFWYQQALGQGPEFLTYFQNEAQLDKSGLPSDRFFAERPEGSVSTLKIQRTQQEDSAVYLCASSLLRLAGGTSYEQYFGPGTRLTVT.

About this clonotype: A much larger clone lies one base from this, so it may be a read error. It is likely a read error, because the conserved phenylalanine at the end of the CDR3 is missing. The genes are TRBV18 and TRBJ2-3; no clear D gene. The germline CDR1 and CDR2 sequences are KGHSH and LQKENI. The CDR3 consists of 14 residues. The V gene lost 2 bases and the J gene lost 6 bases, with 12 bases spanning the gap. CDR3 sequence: CASSPRVSRDTQYL. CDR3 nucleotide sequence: TGTGCCAGCTCACCAAGGGTATCCCGGGATACGCAGTATCTT.

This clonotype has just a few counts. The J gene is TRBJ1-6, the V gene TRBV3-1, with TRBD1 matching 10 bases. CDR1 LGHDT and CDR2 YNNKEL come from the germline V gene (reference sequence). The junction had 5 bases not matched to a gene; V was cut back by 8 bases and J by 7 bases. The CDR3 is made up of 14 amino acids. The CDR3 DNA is TGTGCCAGCGAAACGGGACAGGGGAATTCACCCCTCCACTTT. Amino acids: CASETGQGNSPLHF.

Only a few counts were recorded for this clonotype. CDR3 nucleotide sequence: TGCAGTGCCGGGTCGGGGGGAGTCGATCAGCCCCAGCATTTT. Protein sequence: CSAGSGGVDQPQHF. This chain joins TRBV20-1 and TRBJ1-5, with D possibly matching TRBD1 (5 bases). Trimming stripped 6 bases from V and 5 bases from J, with 17 bases between. Germline CDR1 reads DFQATT; CDR2 reads SNEGSKA (reference sequence). The CDR3 consists of 14 residues.

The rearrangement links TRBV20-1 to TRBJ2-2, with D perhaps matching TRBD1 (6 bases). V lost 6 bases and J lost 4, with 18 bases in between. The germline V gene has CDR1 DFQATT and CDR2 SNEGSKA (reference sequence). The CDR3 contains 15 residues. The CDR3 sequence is CSAKIGGGGTGELFF. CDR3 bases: TGCAGTGCCAAGATAGGTGGGGGCGGCACCGGGGAGCTGTTTTTT.

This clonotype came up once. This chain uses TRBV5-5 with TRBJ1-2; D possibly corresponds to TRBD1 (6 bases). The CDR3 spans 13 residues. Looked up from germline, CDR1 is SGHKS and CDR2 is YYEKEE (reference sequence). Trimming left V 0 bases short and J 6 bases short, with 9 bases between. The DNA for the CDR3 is TGTGCCAGCAGCTTGGACAGGGAGAATGGCTACACCTTC. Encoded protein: CASSLDRENGYTF.

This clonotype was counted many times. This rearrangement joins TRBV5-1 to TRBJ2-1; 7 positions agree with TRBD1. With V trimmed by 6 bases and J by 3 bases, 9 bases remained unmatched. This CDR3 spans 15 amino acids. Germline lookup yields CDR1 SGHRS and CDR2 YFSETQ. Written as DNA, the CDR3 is TGCGCCAGCACCGTGGGACAGAGGATCTACAATGAGCAGTTCTTC. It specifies CASTVGQRIYNEQFF.

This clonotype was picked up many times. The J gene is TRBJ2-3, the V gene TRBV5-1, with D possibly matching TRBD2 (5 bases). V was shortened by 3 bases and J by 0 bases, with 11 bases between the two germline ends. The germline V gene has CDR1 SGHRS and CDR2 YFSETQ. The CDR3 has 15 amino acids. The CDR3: CASSWVGGSTDTQYF. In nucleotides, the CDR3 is TGCGCCAGCAGCTGGGTCGGCGGGAGCACAGATACGCAGTATTTT.

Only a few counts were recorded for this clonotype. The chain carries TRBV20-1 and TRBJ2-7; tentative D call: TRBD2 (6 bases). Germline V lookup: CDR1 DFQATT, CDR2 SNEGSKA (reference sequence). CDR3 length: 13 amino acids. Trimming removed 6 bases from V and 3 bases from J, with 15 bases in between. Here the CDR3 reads CSARGEEGYEQYF. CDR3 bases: TGCAGTGCCCGCGGGGAGGAGGGCTACGAGCAGTACTTC.